These 7 T cell receptor beta chains were all obtained from the same sample, sequenced in a study of response to subunit inactivated influenza vaccine. One entry per CDR3 protein results from TCRdb running MiXCR on the RT-PCR reads. Counted here are under 500,000 distinct CDR3 sequences, roughly 9.8% occurring once; the ten biggest clones make up approximately 12%. The source material was PBMCs from blood, sampled more than 35 days after vaccination. Source of these receptors: a man aged 50 to 59 who received an inactivated influenza vaccine.

The table lists this clonotype with a few counts. V and J are TRBV15 and TRBJ2-3; D remains unclear. V was trimmed by 8 bases and J by 2 bases, leaving 17 bases between them. This CDR3 has 15 residues. Germline loops: CDR1 LNHNV, CDR2 YYDKDF (reference sequence). The CDR3 DNA is TGTGCCACCTCCGGGTCGGGCAGACTCACAGATACGCAGTATTTT. Residues: CATSGSGRLTDTQYF.

This clonotype appeared a few times. J is TRBJ2-2 and V is TRBV12-3 or TRBV12-4; 7 bases align to TRBD2. V trimming: 8 bases; J trimming: 1 base; junction bases outside the gene matches: 10. The CDR3 loop spans 16 amino acids. CDR3 DNA sequence: TGTGCCAGCCAGTCAACCGGGGGGTGGAACACCGGGGAGCTGTTTTTT. Residues: CASQSTGGWNTGELFF.

The chain employs TRBV4-3 and TRBJ2-5, with 7 bases matching TRBD2. This CDR3 spans 15 amino acids. Germline V lookup: CDR1 LGHNA, CDR2 YSLEER. The ends lost 1 base at V and 2 bases at J; junction bases unmatched: 4. This CDR3 reads CASSQAVAGQETQYF. Written as DNA, the CDR3 is TGCGCCAGCAGCCAAGCTGTAGCGGGTCAAGAGACCCAGTACTTC.

The CDR3 here is CASSQSGTGYF. CDR3 nucleotide sequence: TGTGCCAGCAGCCAAAGTGGGACAGGGTACTTC. V is TRBV3-1 and J is TRBJ2-5, with 8 bases matching TRBD1. The CDR3 is 11 residues long. J lost 13 bases, V lost 2 bases, and 3 bases had no gene match. The germline gives CDR1 LGHDT, CDR2 YNNKEL (reference sequence).

This clonotype was seen more than once but under ten times. The chain employs TRBV20-1 and TRBJ2-5; 10 positions match TRBD2. CDR3 length equals 15 residues. V gave up 0 bases and J gave up 1 base; unmatched junction bases: 2. CDR1 and CDR2 (germline): DFQATT, SNEGSKA (reference sequence). In nucleotides, the CDR3 is TGCAGTGCTAGAGATTTAGCGGGGGGCCAAGAGACCCAGTACTTC. Protein: CSARDLAGGQETQYF.

The genes are TRBV5-1 and TRBJ2-1; 13 bases are shared with TRBD2. Germline CDR1 reads SGHRS; CDR2 reads YFSETQ. Losses at the gene ends were 4 bases for V and 8 bases for J; bases not matched to a gene: 6. The CDR3 is made up of 15 amino acids. The CDR3 protein is CASSRQGLAGDEQFF. For the CDR3, the DNA is TGCGCCAGCAGCCGACAAGGACTAGCGGGAGATGAGCAGTTCTTC.

For the CDR3, the DNA is TGCAGTGCTAGAGTAACAGGGGGCACTGAAGCTTTCTTT. Its protein product is CSARVTGGTEAFF. This sequence joins TRBV20-1 and TRBJ1-1; TRBD1 agrees at 8 bases. Germline V lookup: CDR1 DFQATT, CDR2 SNEGSKA (reference sequence). V shed 1 base, J shed 4 bases, and the junction held 2 bases outside the gene matches. The CDR3 runs 13 residues.